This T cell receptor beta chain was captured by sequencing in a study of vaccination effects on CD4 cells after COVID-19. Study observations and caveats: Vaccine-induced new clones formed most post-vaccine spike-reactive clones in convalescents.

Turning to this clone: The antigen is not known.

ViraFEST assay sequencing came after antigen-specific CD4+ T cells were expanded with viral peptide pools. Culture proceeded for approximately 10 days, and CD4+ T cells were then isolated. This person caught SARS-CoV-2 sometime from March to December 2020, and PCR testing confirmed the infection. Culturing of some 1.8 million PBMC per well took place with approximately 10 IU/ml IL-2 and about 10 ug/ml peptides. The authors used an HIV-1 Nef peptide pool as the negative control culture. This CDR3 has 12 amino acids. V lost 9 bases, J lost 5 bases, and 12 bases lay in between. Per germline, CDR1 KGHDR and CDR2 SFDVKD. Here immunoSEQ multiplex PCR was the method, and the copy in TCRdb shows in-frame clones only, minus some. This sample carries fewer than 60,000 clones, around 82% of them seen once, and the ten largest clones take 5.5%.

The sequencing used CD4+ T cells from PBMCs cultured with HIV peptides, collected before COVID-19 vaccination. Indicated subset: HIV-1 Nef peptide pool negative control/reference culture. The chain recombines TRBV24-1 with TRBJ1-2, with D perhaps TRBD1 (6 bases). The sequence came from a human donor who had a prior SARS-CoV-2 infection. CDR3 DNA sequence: TGTGCCACCTGGTCAGGGGTGTATGGCTACACCTTC. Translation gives CATWSGVYGYTF.